This passage covers 25 T cell receptor beta chains from one sample sequenced in a study of blood T cell repertoires in COVID-19. Assay: immunoSEQ multiplex PCR; the TCRdb copy retains only in-frame clones and omits some. The sample carries around 150,000 clones, over 65% recorded once. Sequencing used peripheral blood. These receptors were obtained from a man aged 50-60 years with acute or convalescent COVID-19.

CDR3 residues: CASSWSGGAGDTQYF. Written as DNA, the CDR3 is TGTGCCAGCAGTTGGTCCGGGGGGGCTGGAGATACGCAGTATTTT. The V and J genes are TRBV6-5 and TRBJ2-3; 8 bases map to TRBD2. Germline assignment: CDR1 MNHEY and CDR2 SVGAGI. Trimming removed 4 bases from V and 5 bases from J; junction bases left unmatched: 8. This CDR3 spans 15 amino acids.

This clone was seen more than once but under ten times. This chain joins TRBV25-1 and TRBJ2-7, with D maybe TRBD2 (5 bases). The germline V and J ends were trimmed by 1 base and 2 bases, with 9 bases remaining between them. The CDR3 is 14 amino acids. Germline CDR1 reads MGHDK; CDR2 reads SYGVNS. The CDR3, as DNA: TGTGCCAGCAGTGAATTTTCGGGGACCTACGAGCAGTACTTC. It is translated as CASSEFSGTYEQYF.

Regarding this clone: This CDR3 is also generated by other DNA sequences in the sample. V is TRBV9 and J is TRBJ1-3; tentative D call: TRBD1 (5 bases). Germline-derived CDR1 and CDR2 are SGDLS and YYNGEE. V was clipped by 2 bases and J by 2 bases, with 8 bases between them. The CDR3 length is 14 residues. CDR3 in amino acids: CASSVGGTGNTIYF. Written as DNA, the CDR3 is TGTGCCAGCAGCGTCGGGGGGACTGGAAACACCATATATTTT.

The chain joins TRBV24-1 to TRBJ1-6; 9 positions agree with TRBD1. The CDR3 is made up of 17 amino acids. Trimming took 4 bases from V and 9 from J; bases not matched to a gene: 12. Germline V CDR1 and CDR2: KGHDR, SFDVKD. The CDR3 DNA sequence: TGTGCCACCAGTGACCGCACGCGACAGGGGGGTTGTTCACCCCTCCACTTT. Translating it yields CATSDRTRQGGCSPLHF.

The V call is TRBV7-7, the J call TRBJ2-5; TRBD1 matches 11 bases. This CDR3 region has 14 residues. After removal of 5 bases from V and 5 bases from J, the junction contained 4 bases not matched to a gene. Germline loops: CDR1 SSHAT, CDR2 FNYEAQ (reference sequence). CDR3 nucleotide sequence: TGTGCCAGCAGCCCGGGACAGGGGGGGGAGACCCAGTACTTC. It specifies CASSPGQGGETQYF.

The chain has TRBV4-1 and TRBJ1-2; D perhaps matches TRBD1 (5 bases). CDR3 length: 15 residues. Germline assignment: CDR1 MGHRA and CDR2 YSYEKL. V was shortened by 0 bases and J by 2 bases, with 10 bases between the two germline ends. The CDR3 reads CASSQDETANYGYTF. CDR3 coding DNA: TGCGCCAGCAGCCAAGATGAGACAGCGAACTATGGCTACACCTTC.

In its sample, this clone was seen once. The V and J genes are TRBV30 and TRBJ2-7; 8 nucleotides agree with TRBD1. CDR1 and CDR2 (germline): GTSNPN, SVGIG (reference sequence). This CDR3 has 12 residues. V lost 0 bases and J lost 6; bases outside the gene matches: 1. CDR3 sequence reads: CAWSVTGGEQYF. The DNA of the CDR3 is TGTGCCTGGAGTGTCACAGGGGGCGAGCAGTACTTC.

The V and J genes are TRBV24-1 and TRBJ2-5; a weak D match, TRBD1 (5 bases). V was trimmed by 4 bases and J by 7 bases, leaving 9 bases between them. This CDR3 contains 12 residues. CDR1 and CDR2 from the germline V gene are KGHDR and SFDVKD. CDR3 coding DNA: TGTGCCACCAGTGACCCAGGGATGACCCAGTACTTC. Protein product: CATSDPGMTQYF.

The CDR3 loop reads CASSQAGGTGYTF. CDR3 sequence (DNA): TGTGCCAGCAGCCAAGCAGGGGGCACGGGCTACACCTTC. The J gene is TRBJ1-2, the V gene TRBV3-1 (or the pseudogene TRBV3-2); TRBD1 aligns across 8 bases. This CDR3 contains 13 residues. J gave up 8 bases and V 1 base, and 3 bases lay outside the gene matches. Per germline, CDR1 LGHDT and CDR2 YNNKEL (reference sequence).

V and J are TRBV3-1 (or the pseudogene TRBV3-2) and TRBJ2-3; TRBD2 matches at 16 bases. There are 16 residues in the CDR3. Unmatched junction bases numbered 5, after V lost 4 bases and J lost 7 bases. The germline V gene encodes CDR1 LGHDT and CDR2 YNNKEL (reference sequence). The DNA for the CDR3 is TGTGCCAGCAGCCCGGGACTAGCGGGGGGGCTAAATACGCAGTATTTT. Protein product: CASSPGLAGGLNTQYF.

This clone was detected only a few times. The chain links TRBV30 to TRBJ1-6, with TRBD1 matching over 9 bases. J was trimmed by 10 bases and V by 0 bases; bases with no gene match: 4. Germline V gene sequence: CDR1 GTSNPN, CDR2 SVGIG (reference sequence). The CDR3 runs 14 residues. CDR3: CAWSVDRGVSPLHF. For the CDR3, the DNA is TGTGCCTGGAGTGTCGACAGGGGGGTGTCACCCCTCCACTTT. Full variable domain (missing parts from reference TRBV30 and TRBJ1-6): SQTIHQWPATLVQPVGSPLSLECTVEGTSNPNLYWYRQAAGRGLQLLFYSVGIGQISSEVPQNLSASRPQDRQFILSSKKLLLSDSGFYLCAWSVDRGVSPLHFGNGTRLTVT.

This chain uses TRBV6-6 with TRBJ2-5, with 12 positions matching TRBD2. This CDR3 has 16 amino acids. V lost 6 bases and J lost 2; bases outside the gene matches: 7. Germline-derived CDR1 and CDR2 are MNHNY and SVGAGI (reference sequence). Here the CDR3 DNA reads TGTGCCAGCAGGACCACTAGCGGGGGGAAGCAAGAGACCCAGTACTTC. This gives the protein CASRTTSGGKQETQYF.

The chain has TRBV7-8 and TRBJ1-6; D is uncertain. Germline lookup yields CDR1 SGHVS and CDR2 FQNEAQ. The CDR3 extends over 16 amino acids. Trimming removed 3 bases from V and 0 bases from J, with 9 bases in between. The CDR3 spells CASSFSASSYNSPLHF. CDR3 nucleotides: TGTGCCAGCAGCTTCAGCGCTAGCTCCTATAATTCACCCCTCCACTTT.

V and J are TRBV12-3 or TRBV12-4 and TRBJ1-1; a possible D gene is TRBD1 (5 bases). The CDR3 contains 13 residues. The V end was cut by 2 bases, the J end by 5 bases, with 9 bases between. Written as DNA, the CDR3 is TGTGCCAGCAGTTTAATTCGGGGGACTGAAGCTTTCTTT. Its translation: CASSLIRGTEAFF.

The chain is built from TRBV6-4 and TRBJ2-3; 8 nucleotides align to TRBD2. V gave up 3 bases and J gave up 12 bases; unmatched junction bases: 5. CDR1 and CDR2 (germline): MRHNA, SNTAGT. The CDR3 length is 12 residues. This chain's CDR3 is CASSETSGTQYF. CDR3 DNA: TGTGCCAGCAGTGAAACTAGCGGCACCCAGTATTTT.

The chain couples TRBV5-1 to TRBJ2-5; 10 positions agree with TRBD2. Trimming at V came to 0 bases and at J to 3 bases, leaving 14 bases not matched to a gene. Germline-derived CDR1 and CDR2 are SGHRS and YFSETQ. The CDR3 runs to 19 residues. CDR3 nucleotide sequence: TGCGCCAGCAGCTTGGACGTAGCGGGGGGCCGATTATTAAAAGAGACCCAGTACTTC. This gives the protein CASSLDVAGGRLLKETQYF. Full variable domain (rest looked up from reference TRBV5-1 and TRBJ2-5): KAGVTQTPRYLIKTRGQQVTLSCSPISGHRSVSWYQQTPGQGLQFLFEYFSETQRNKGNFPGRFSGRQFSNSRSEMNVSTLELGDSALYLCASSLDVAGGRLLKETQYFGPGTRLLVL.

The chain uses TRBV10-2 and TRBJ2-1; TRBD2 matches 8 bases. Germline CDR1 WSHSY, CDR2 SAAADI. Losses at the gene ends were 3 bases for V and 5 bases for J; bases not matched to a gene: 9. The CDR3 has 16 residues. In nucleotides, the CDR3 is TGCGCCAGCAGTGAATTCACTAGCGGACGAAACAATGAGCAGTTCTTC. Translated, it gives CASSEFTSGRNNEQFF.

The rearrangement joins TRBV19 to TRBJ2-2; 7 nucleotides agree with TRBD1. V lost 9 bases to trimming and J lost 5 bases; unmatched junction nucleotides: 9. The CDR3 is made up of 14 amino acids. Germline values: CDR1 LNHDA, CDR2 SQIVND (reference sequence). CDR3 loop: CASRDSSRTGELFF. CDR3 sequence (DNA): TGTGCCAGCCGGGACAGCTCGAGGACCGGGGAGCTGTTTTTT.

With respect to this clone: The same CDR3 arises from other DNA sequences in this sample as well. The V call is TRBV5-1, the J call TRBJ2-6; 11 bases agree with TRBD1. The CDR3 covers 18 residues. CDR1 is SGHRS and CDR2 is YFSETQ in the germline V gene. The ends lost 0 bases at V and 3 bases at J; junction bases unmatched: 5. The CDR3 nucleotides read TGCGCCAGCAGCTTGGACGGACAGGGGGCGGGTGGGGCCAACGTCCTGACTTTC. Amino acids: CASSLDGQGAGGANVLTF.

V and J are TRBV18 and TRBJ2-2; 7 nucleotides line up with TRBD1. There are 15 residues in the CDR3. Germline values: CDR1 KGHSH, CDR2 LQKENI. The trim removed 5 bases at V and 4 bases at J, leaving 7 bases unmatched. The CDR3 coding sequence is TGTGCCAGCTCAAACGACAGGGCCGGCACCGGGGAGCTGTTTTTT. Translating gives CASSNDRAGTGELFF.

V is TRBV6-6 and J is TRBJ1-2; tentative D call: TRBD1 (5 bases). Germline CDR1 and CDR2: MNHNY and SVGAGI (reference sequence). The length of the CDR3 is 13 residues. Deletions cut 8 bases from V and 6 bases from J, with 16 bases between. The CDR3 nucleotides read TGTGCCAGCGATTCGGGCAGGGTGGATGGCTACACCTTC. This encodes CASDSGRVDGYTF.

The J gene is TRBJ1-1, the V gene TRBV25-1; no firm D call. Germline loops: CDR1 MGHDK, CDR2 SYGVNS. The CDR3 consists of 14 residues. Trimming cost V 0 bases and J 6 bases, with 11 bases left between them. The CDR3 region is CASSEYRGGAEAFF. The CDR3 DNA reads TGTGCCAGCAGTGAATATAGAGGCGGGGCTGAAGCTTTCTTT.

This chain links TRBV27 with TRBJ1-1; no firm D call. The CDR3 length is 15 residues. Trimming left V 2 bases short and J 1 base short, with 11 bases between. Looked up from germline, CDR1 is MNHEY and CDR2 is SMNVEV (reference sequence). CDR3 DNA sequence: TGTGCCAGCAGTTTAAGCGCGTCAACGAACACTGAAGCTTTCTTT. Residues: CASSLSASTNTEAFF.

J is TRBJ2-5 and V is TRBV5-6; weak D call: TRBD2 (6 bases). V lost 4 bases, J lost 2 bases, and 15 bases lay in between. This CDR3 spans 15 amino acids. The germline V gene encodes CDR1 SGHDT and CDR2 YYEEEE. The CDR3 is CASSIAGTLQETQYF. The DNA of the CDR3 is TGTGCCAGCAGCATCGCCGGGACTTTACAAGAGACCCAGTACTTC.

This clone showed up just once. The chain has TRBV11-2 and TRBJ2-4; the D is unclear. The ends were cut back, 4 bases at V and 0 bases at J, with 13 bases in the middle. Germline V lookup: CDR1 SGHAT, CDR2 FQNNGV. This CDR3 comprises 16 residues. CDR3 nucleotides: TGTGCCAGCAGCTCATACAGTAAATTAGCCAAAAACATTCAGTACTTC. The encoded protein is CASSSYSKLAKNIQYF.